This T cell receptor (beta chain) comes out of a study of OX40 agonist ivuxolimab in advanced cancers. In the study overall: Ivuxolimab was an agonistic, fully human IgG2 monoclonal antibody directed against OX40 (CD134), a costimulatory receptor. Intravenous ivuxolimab was administered to patients every 2 weeks at six dose levels: 0.01, 0.1, 0.3, 1.5, 3 and 10 mg/kg. Of the 50 or so patients in dose escalation, about 20 had hepatocellular carcinoma, approximately 15 had melanoma, 9 had renal cell carcinoma and 9 had head and neck cancer. The dose-escalation cohort was over 70% male with a mean age of roughly 60 years, ranging from roughly 23 to 79. Prior anti-PD-1, anti-PD-L1 or anti-CTLA-4 therapy was permitted, and approximately 39% of dose-escalation patients had received checkpoint inhibitors. Partial responses occurred in three dose-escalation patients, of whom one had hepatocellular carcinoma and two had cutaneous melanoma. Peripheral TCRbeta sequencing aimed to test whether ivuxolimab altered TCR sequence diversity and caused clonal T-cell expansion. The paper reports the monotherapy dose-escalation portion (N of about 56 patients) of the phase I ivuxolimab trial. General conclusions and limits of the study: The antigen specificity of the clonally expanded peripheral T cells was not determined. Low levels of normalized T-cell clonal expansion were also shown by some nonresponding patients. In partial responders in the 0.1-3.0 mg/kg groups, normalized peripheral clonal expansion was found to be among the lowest, especially among CD8+ T cells. At doses from 0.1 to 3.0 mg/kg, clonal expansion was seen in both CD4+ and CD8+ blood T cells between baseline and week 6. After ivuxolimab, CD8+ T cells had more expanded clones than CD4+ T cells on average.

Patients with a history of autoimmune disease or receiving systemic immunosuppression were excluded from the trial. Peripheral blood for TCR sequencing was collected from all dose cohorts at baseline, on cycle 4 day 1, and on cycle 7 day 1. The samples were drawn from a first-in-human, open-label, multicenter phase I dose-escalation trial of ivuxolimab. Adults with locally advanced or metastatic melanoma, renal cell, hepatocellular, or head and neck squamous cell carcinoma were enrolled in the trial. Before TCR sequencing, CD4+ and CD8+ T cells were separately sorted from peripheral blood. Genomic DNA was extracted from sorted cells for sequencing of the TCRbeta CDR3 region. The immunoSEQ Assay was used for sequencing of TCRbeta CDR3 regions. TCRdb's version of the immuneACCESS table is confined to in-frame rearrangements and falls short of the full clone set. An unresolved V gene accounts for under half of the shortfall where checked; the remainder is of unknown origin. For this sample the table gives under 85,000 clones, of which about 86% were detected only once. The ten largest clonotypes hold around 1.8% of the sample.

Notes on this clone: The antigen it binds to is not known. Qualities for individual bases were not recorded, and no much larger clone is one base off.

V is clipped by 7 bases and J by 2 bases, and the sequence between their germline boundaries is 14 bases long. The CDR3 contains 15 residues, cysteine and phenylalanine counted. Only CDR3 DNA is held: 45 bases, read in frame from base 1. CDR1 and CDR2, per the germline V gene (reference sequence), are SEHNR and FQNEAQ. This clonotype was obtained from an adult with an advanced solid tumor such as melanoma, head and neck, liver or kidney cancer. The sample was CD4+ or CD8+ T cells sorted from blood, taken in a trial of the OX40 agonist ivuxolimab. Recombination joined TRBV7-9 with TRBJ2-2, with TRBD2 perhaps the D gene, on 6 matching bases. The CDR3: CASTLLAVNTGELFF. The nucleotides are TGTGCCAGCACCCTACTAGCAGTTAACACCGGGGAGCTGTTTTTT.